This record looks at one TCR beta chain sequence and its context. This clone has a single count. The specificity of this receptor is unknown. Qualities for individual bases were not recorded, and no much larger clone is one base off. PBMCs were isolated by density centrifugation and stained for CD3, CD4 and CD8, after which CD4+ and CD8+ T cells were sorted on a FACSAria. Scalp biopsies and blood samples were provided by unaffected controls. This specimen comes from a study of CD8+ T cells in alopecia areata (dated by TCRdb to 2017 to 2018). Looking at the study overall: The study used high-throughput TCRbeta sequencing to examine T cell clonal expansion in alopecia areata, in both the C3H/HeJ mouse model and human patients. In humans, TCRbeta sequencing was performed on scalp tissue and on sorted CD4+ and CD8+ peripheral blood T cells from healthy controls and from patients with patchy or totalis/universalis alopecia areata. Clonality in the scalp was compared among normal scalp (n=4), patchy alopecia areata scalp (n=8), and alopecia totalis/universalis scalp (n=8). The RNA source kit depended on sample type: the PAXgene miRNA kit for fixed scalp, the miRNeasy kit for PBMCs, and the RNeasy kit for mouse skin. TCRbeta CDR3 regions were amplified by immunoSEQ multiplex PCR using 35 Vbeta forward and 13 Jbeta reverse primers. The paper as a whole reports these results and caveats: Lesional scalp, especially in alopecia totalis/universalis, showed higher clonality and more expanded CD8+ clones than normal scalp, suggesting antigenic drive. TCR sequences shared between patients were less clear than in mice, possibly partly because of HLA diversity in the patient population. Scalp TCR repertoire analysis is complicated because resident alphabeta T cells in normal human skin are also sequenced, whereas mouse skin is dominated by gammadelta T cells.

V lost 3 bases and J lost 4 bases, and the count of bases not matched to a germline gene is 17. The CDR3 spans 19 residues, from the cysteine through the phenylalanine. This entry keeps only the CDR3 DNA: 57 bases, framed from base 1. CDR1 and CDR2 were assigned from the germline V gene as MGHRA and YSYEKL. Library creation used the immunoSEQ multiplex PCR assay. RNA was extracted from all samples and reverse transcribed into cDNA as template for TCR sequencing. First-strand cDNA was synthesized with SuperScript III using a 2:1 mix of oligo-dT and random hexamers. A synthetic immune receptor repertoire was used to measure amplification bias, and any remaining bias was corrected computationally. Turning to the authors' computational methods: Raw reads were preprocessed to remove errors, and CDR3 was defined according to IMGT conventions as the region from the conserved cysteine to phenylalanine. Clonality was calculated as 1 minus Shannon entropy normalized by log2 of the number of productive unique TCRs. Whether scalp clones were CD4 or CD8 was inferred by matching scalp TCRbeta sequences against CD4 and CD8 repertoires sorted from blood. This is the immuneACCESS table as TCRdb keeps it, with only in-frame sequences that have V and J called. A part of the clones is gone; compared with another copy, unresolved V genes explain less than half, and the rest is unexplained. For V, J and clone size, that table is used; D and trimming come from the DNA. The sample data list 95,000 to 120,000 clones, and around 55% of these were observed just once. The ten largest clones add up to 20% to 25% of the sample.

This clonotype originated in a human donor in good health. The V and J genes are TRBV4-1 and TRBJ1-2, and TRBD1 matches 10 of the central bases. The sequenced sample consisted of CD8+ T cells sorted from blood. The nucleotide sequence reads as follows: TGCGCCAGCAGCCATCATTTTTATTTTAGGGACAGGGGTGGCTATGGCTACACCTTC. It translates to CASSHHFYFRDRGGYGYTF.